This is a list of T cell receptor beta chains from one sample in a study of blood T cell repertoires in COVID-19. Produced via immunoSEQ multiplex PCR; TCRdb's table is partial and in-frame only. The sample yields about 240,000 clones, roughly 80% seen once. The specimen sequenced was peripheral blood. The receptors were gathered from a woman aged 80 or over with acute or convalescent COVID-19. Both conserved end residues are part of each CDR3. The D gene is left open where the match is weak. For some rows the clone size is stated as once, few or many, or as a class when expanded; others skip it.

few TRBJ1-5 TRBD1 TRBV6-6 TGTGCCAGCAGCCGGACAGGGACAGGTGGACAGCCCCAGCATTTT CASSRTGTGGQPQHF
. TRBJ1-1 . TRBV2 TGTGCCAGCAGTGGGGTAGGACTGATCATGAACACTGAAGCTTTCTTT CASSGVGLIMNTEAFF
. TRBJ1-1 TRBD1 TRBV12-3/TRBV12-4 TGTGCCAGCAGCCCAGGGGGGCCGTTTGAAGCTTTCTTT CASSPGGPFEAFF
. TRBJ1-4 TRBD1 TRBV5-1 TGCGCCAGCAGTCCCGCCCCGGGACAGACTAATGAAAAACTGTTTTTT CASSPAPGQTNEKLFF
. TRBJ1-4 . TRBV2 TGTGCCAGCACACAGGGCTTGGCTAATGAAAAACTGTTTTTT CASTQGLANEKLFF
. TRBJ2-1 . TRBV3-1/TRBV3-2 TGTGCCAGCAGCCAACGACAGGGGAGGGGGTACAATGAGCAGTTCTTC CASSQRQGRGYNEQFF
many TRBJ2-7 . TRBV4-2 TGTGCCAGCAGCCAAGGGTTAGGGGCGAACTACGAGCAGTACTTC CASSQGLGANYEQYF
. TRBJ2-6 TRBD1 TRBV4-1 TGCGCCAGCTCCTTACAGGGGACCCCTGGGGCCAACGTCCTGACTTTC CASSLQGTPGANVLTF
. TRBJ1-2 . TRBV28 TGTGCCAGCACCGCACAGGTTAACTATGGCTACACCTTC CASTAQVNYGYTF
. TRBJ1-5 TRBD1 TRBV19 TGTGCCAGTAGTATGGCCACAGGGGTAGGCAATCAGCCCCAGCATTTT CASSMATGVGNQPQHF
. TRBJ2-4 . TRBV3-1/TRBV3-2 TGTGCCAGCAGCCCGAGAGGTGGAAACATTCAGTACTTC CASSPRGGNIQYF
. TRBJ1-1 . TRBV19 TGTGCCAGTAGTATAGTAGAGGGTGAAGCTTTCTTT CASSIVEGEAFF
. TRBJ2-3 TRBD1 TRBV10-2 TGCGCCAGCCGCCGGGACAGGGGGAGATATAGCACAGATACGCAGTATTTT CASRRDRGRYSTDTQYF
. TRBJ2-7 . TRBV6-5 TGTGCCAGCAGTTACTCGACGGGGACCTACGAGCAGTACTTC CASSYSTGTYEQYF
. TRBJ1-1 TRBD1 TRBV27 TGTGCCAGCAGTTCCCTAAACCGCAGGGGGTTTAGGGACACTGAAGCTTTCTTT CASSSLNRRGFRDTEAFF
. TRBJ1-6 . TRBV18 TGTGCCAGCTCACCTGAGAATTCACCCCTCCACTTT CASSPENSPLHF
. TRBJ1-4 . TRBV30 TGTGCCTGGTGTCCCGGGGGTAGAGGTGAAAAACTGTTTTTT CAWCPGGRGEKLFF
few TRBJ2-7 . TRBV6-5 TGTGCCAGCACCCTACAGGGTTCCTACGAGCAGTACTTC CASTLQGSYEQYF
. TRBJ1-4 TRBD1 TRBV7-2 TGTGCCAGCAGCACCGGGACAGGCACTAATGAAAAACTGTTTTTT CASSTGTGTNEKLFF
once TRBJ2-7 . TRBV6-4 TGTGCCAGCAGTGACGGGGGCAGGGAGCTGGGCCGGGCGTCCTACGAGCAGTACTTC CASSDGGRELGRASYEQYF
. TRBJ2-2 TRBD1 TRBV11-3 TGTGCCAGCAGCTTAGGGGGACAGGGGAATTCCAGGGACACCGGGGAGCTGTTTTTT CASSLGGQGNSRDTGELFF
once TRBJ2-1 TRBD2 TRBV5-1 TGCGCCAGCACCCCGCTAGCGGGATGGAATGAGCAGTTCTTC CASTPLAGWNEQFF
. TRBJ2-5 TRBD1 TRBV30 TGTGCCTGGAGTGGGGGACAGGGCCCCCAAGAGACCCAGTACTTC CAWSGGQGPQETQYF
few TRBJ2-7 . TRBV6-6 TGTGCCAGCAGGCAACCAGGACTTTACTCCTACGAGCAGTACTTC CASRQPGLYSYEQYF
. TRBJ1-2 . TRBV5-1 TGCGCCAGCAGGCCGACAGGCATCGGCGGCCCGGCTAACTATGGCTACACCTTC CASRPTGIGGPANYGYTF
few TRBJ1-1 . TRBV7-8 TGTGCCAGCAGCCTGGACAGTGAAGCTTTCTTT CASSLDSEAFF
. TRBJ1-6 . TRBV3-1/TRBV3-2 TGTGCCAGCAGCCTCCAGGGGTCTAATTCACCCCTCCACTTT CASSLQGSNSPLHF
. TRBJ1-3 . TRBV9 TGTGCCAGCAGCGTAGTGCAGGGCACCATATATTTT CASSVVQGTIYF
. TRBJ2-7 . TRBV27 TGTGCCAGCAGTCCCCTGGGGGCGCCCATCTACGAGCAGTACTTC CASSPLGAPIYEQYF
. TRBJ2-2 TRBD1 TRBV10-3 TGTGCCATCCGGGACAGGGGGCCAGAGGGGGAGCTGTTTTTT CAIRDRGPEGELFF
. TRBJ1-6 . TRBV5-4 TGTGCCAGCAGCTCGGGTGGGAGCTCCTATAATTCACCCCTCCACTTT CASSSGGSSYNSPLHF
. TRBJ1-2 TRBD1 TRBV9 TGTGCCAGCAGCGGACCGAGGGACAGGACGTACTATGGCTACACCTTC CASSGPRDRTYYGYTF
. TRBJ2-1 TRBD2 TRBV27 TGTGCCAGCAGCCCGAGCGGGGGCTCTCCTTATGAGCAGTTCTTC CASSPSGGSPYEQFF
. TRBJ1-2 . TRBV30 TGTGCCTGGAGTGTAGCCTCTTCTGGCTACACCTTC CAWSVASSGYTF
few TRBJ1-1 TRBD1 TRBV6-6 TGTGCCAGCAGTTCTGGACAGGGATGGGGGAACACTGAAGCTTTCTTT CASSSGQGWGNTEAFF
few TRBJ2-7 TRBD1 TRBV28 TGTGCCAGCGTCATGGGACAGGGTGGTCACGAGCAGTACTTC CASVMGQGGHEQYF
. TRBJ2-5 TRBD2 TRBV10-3 TGTGCCATCAGTGGTGTAGCGGGGGGTGGAGAGACCCAGTACTTC CAISGVAGGGETQYF
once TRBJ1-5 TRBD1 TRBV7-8 TGTGCCAGCAGCTTAGTTTTGGGGACAGGGGGCAATCAGCCCCAGCATTTT CASSLVLGTGGNQPQHF
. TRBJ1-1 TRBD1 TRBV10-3 TGTGCCATCAGTGCCCAGACAGGGGTGAACACTGAAGCTTTCTTT CAISAQTGVNTEAFF
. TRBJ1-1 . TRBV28 TGTGCCAGCAGTTTGTCTCGGGGCACTGAAGCTTTCTTT CASSLSRGTEAFF
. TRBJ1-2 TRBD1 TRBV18 TGTGCCAGCTCACCCTCAGGGGGCTCTCGGGGCTACACCTTC CASSPSGGSRGYTF
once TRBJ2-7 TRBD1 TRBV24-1 TGTGCCACCAGTGATCACGGACAGGGGACCGACGAGCAGTACTTC CATSDHGQGTDEQYF
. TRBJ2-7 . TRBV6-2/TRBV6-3 TGTGCCAGCAGTGCATCTCACCGGCGACTCTCCGAAGGCCACGAGCAGTACTTC CASSASHRRLSEGHEQYF
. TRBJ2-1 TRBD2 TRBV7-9 TGTGCCAGCAGCTCGGGACTAGCTGCCTACAATGAGCAGTTCTTC CASSSGLAAYNEQFF
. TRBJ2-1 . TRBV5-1 TGCGCCAGCAGCTTGGATAGCCGTGAGCAGTTCTTC CASSLDSREQFF
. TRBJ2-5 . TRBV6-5 TGTGCCAGCAGTAACGCAGGGACCCAGTACTTC CASSNAGTQYF
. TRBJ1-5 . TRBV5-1 TGCGCCAGCAGCTTGGTTGGGCCACCTAGCAATCAGCCCCAGCATTTT CASSLVGPPSNQPQHF
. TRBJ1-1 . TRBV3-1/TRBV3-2 TGTGCCAGCAGCCACCCTGGAGGGGTGGCTTTCTTT CASSHPGGVAFF
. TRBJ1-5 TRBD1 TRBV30 TGTGCCTGGAGTCCGCCGGGACAGGGGAACCAGCCCCAGCATTTT CAWSPPGQGNQPQHF